The next 15 T cell receptor beta chains were all read from a single sample in a study of shared clonotypes between healthy human individuals. Produced via immunoSEQ multiplex PCR; TCRdb's table is partial and in-frame only. This repertoire shows more than 500,000 clones, about 95% found once; its top ten account for around 0.11%. Selected positively for CCR7 and CD45RO-negative, naive CD8 cells excluded terminally differentiated effector memory CD45RA+ cells. The specimen sequenced was naive CD8+ T cells sorted from blood. These receptors originate from a woman in her twenties or thirties in good health.

The genes are TRBV27 and TRBJ2-7, with D perhaps given as TRBD1 or TRBD2 (6 bases each). CDR1 MNHEY and CDR2 SMNVEV come from the germline V gene (reference sequence). CDR3 size: 14 residues. Trimming took off 3 bases at V and 1 base at J, with 10 bases between the two ends. The CDR3 here is CASSLRGDSYEQYF. The CDR3 nucleotides read TGTGCCAGCAGTTTGAGGGGGGATTCCTACGAGCAGTACTTC.

V gene TRBV18 combines with J gene TRBJ2-2, with D possibly matching TRBD1 (6 bases). V was shortened by 2 bases and J by 1 base, with 11 bases between the two germline ends. The germline V gene has CDR1 KGHSH and CDR2 LQKENI. This CDR3 has 16 amino acids. The CDR3 loop reads CASSPKPGQNTGELFF. CDR3 in DNA: TGTGCCAGCTCACCAAAACCGGGACAGAACACCGGGGAGCTGTTTTTT.

The gene calls are TRBV11-2 and TRBJ2-3, with 9 bases aligning to TRBD1. V lost 5 bases and J lost 5; bases outside the gene matches: 5. Germline CDR1 SGHAT, CDR2 FQNNGV. The CDR3 has 14 residues. CDR3 bases: TGTGCCAGCAGCCAGACAGGGGGGGAAGATACGCAGTATTTT. This encodes CASSQTGGEDTQYF. Full variable domain (remainder filled in from reference TRBV11-2 and TRBJ2-3): EAGVAQSPRYKIIEKRQSVAFWCNPISGHATLYWYQQILGQGPKLLIQFQNNGVVDDSQLPKDRFSAERLKGVDSTLKIQPAKLEDSAVYLCASSQTGGEDTQYFGPGTRLTVL.

The V gene is TRBV5-6, the J gene TRBJ2-7, with 8 bases aligning to TRBD2. Germline CDR1 is SGHDT and CDR2 is YYEEEE. V lost 2 bases, J lost 4 bases, and 5 bases stayed unmatched. The CDR3 spans 14 residues. CDR3 sequence: CASSFGSGEYEQYF. CDR3 nucleotide sequence: TGTGCCAGCAGCTTTGGTAGCGGGGAATACGAGCAGTACTTC.

The genes are TRBV28 and TRBJ2-4; D uncertain. Trimming left V 3 bases short and J 12 bases short, with 12 bases between. CDR3 size: 12 residues. Germline V lookup: CDR1 MDHEN, CDR2 SYDVKM. The CDR3 sequence: CASSFSLESQYF. Here the CDR3 DNA reads TGTGCCAGCAGTTTCTCCCTCGAAAGTCAGTACTTC.

The V gene is TRBV28, the J gene TRBJ1-1; D is unresolved. Germline CDR1 and CDR2: MDHEN and SYDVKM. Trimming shortened V by 6 bases and J by 3 bases, and 17 bases separated the two germline ends. The CDR3 loop spans 15 amino acids. The CDR3 loop is CASSPFGPRDTEAFF. The CDR3 region has the DNA TGTGCCAGCAGCCCCTTCGGACCGAGGGACACTGAAGCTTTCTTT.

In DNA form, the CDR3 reads TGTGCCACCAGCAGGAATGATTCACCCCTCCACTTT. Encoded protein: CATSRNDSPLHF. The rearrangement joins TRBV15 to TRBJ1-6; D not resolved. The germline V gene encodes CDR1 LNHNV and CDR2 YYDKDF (reference sequence). This CDR3 has 12 amino acids. V was trimmed by 3 bases and J by 8 bases, leaving 5 bases between them.

The chain combines TRBV6-1 with TRBJ1-2, with a weak D call TRBD1 (5 bases). Trimming pared 6 bases from V and 8 bases from J, leaving 16 bases between. CDR1 is MNHNS and CDR2 is SASEGT in the germline V gene. CDR3 length equals 13 residues. CDR3 coding DNA: TGTGCCAGCAGGAAAAAAGGGGAGGCGGGCTACACCTTC. Translated, it gives CASRKKGEAGYTF.

The chain recombines TRBV7-9 with TRBJ2-1; D gene uncertain. Looked up from germline, CDR1 is SEHNR and CDR2 is FQNEAQ (reference sequence). The V and J ends lost 4 bases and 8 bases respectively, with 12 bases between them. This CDR3 has 13 residues. The CDR3 DNA sequence: TGTGCCAGCAGCTCCAGGATGGGCCATGAGCAGTTCTTC. This gives the protein CASSSRMGHEQFF.

Details on this clone: Other nucleotide sequences from this sample produce the same CDR3. This sequence joins TRBV27 and TRBJ2-7, with TRBD2 as a possible D gene (5 bases). This CDR3 spans 14 amino acids. Germline V gene data show CDR1 as MNHEY and CDR2 as SMNVEV (reference sequence). Trimming shortened V by 6 bases and J by 0 bases, and 12 bases separated the two germline ends. The CDR3 bases are TGTGCCAGCAGCGACTCCGGGAACTCCTACGAGCAGTACTTC. Amino acids: CASSDSGNSYEQYF.

The CDR3 sequence: CASSLSTSGLNEQFF. The DNA of the CDR3 is TGTGCCAGCAGCTTGAGCACTAGCGGGCTCAATGAGCAGTTCTTC. The chain employs TRBV5-6 and TRBJ2-1, with 9 bases aligning to TRBD2. There are 15 residues in the CDR3. In germline, CDR1 is SGHDT, CDR2 YYEEEE. Germline trimming cut 1 base from V and 6 bases from J; bases unmatched to any gene: 5.

This chain links TRBV6-6 with TRBJ2-6; D not resolved. The germline V gene encodes CDR1 MNHNY and CDR2 SVGAGI (reference sequence). This CDR3 contains 14 residues. Trimming shortened V by 10 bases and J by 1 base, and 11 bases separated the two germline ends. The chain's CDR3 is CATNPGSGANVLTF. In DNA, the CDR3 is TGTGCCACTAACCCCGGGTCTGGGGCCAACGTCCTGACTTTC.

The CDR3 sequence: CASSPNPTGTNEKLFF. The CDR3 DNA sequence: TGTGCCAGCAGTCCCAACCCGACAGGCACTAATGAAAAACTGTTTTTT. The rearrangement joins TRBV27 to TRBJ1-4; D may be TRBD1 (6 bases). Germline V CDR1 and CDR2: MNHEY, SMNVEV (reference sequence). V lost 5 bases to trimming and J lost 2 bases, with 15 bases between them. The CDR3 extends over 16 amino acids.

The chain is built from TRBV5-6 and TRBJ1-5; the D gene is possibly TRBD1 (6 bases). Looked up from germline, CDR1 is SGHDT and CDR2 is YYEEEE. The CDR3 length is 15 residues. With 0 bases removed from V and 4 bases from J, the gap between germline ends came to 11 bases. In nucleotides, the CDR3 is TGTGCCAGCAGCTTGGCCGGGGGCCTGAATCAGCCCCAGCATTTT. Residues: CASSLAGGLNQPQHF.

The rearrangement joins TRBV20-1 to TRBJ2-3; D not resolved. Trimming took off 0 bases at V and 10 bases at J, with 8 bases between the two ends. The germline gives CDR1 DFQATT, CDR2 SNEGSKA (reference sequence). The length of the CDR3 is 11 residues. CDR3 coding DNA: TGCAGTGCTAGAGAATCTTCGGCGCAGTATTTT. This sequence encodes CSARESSAQYF.